These 7 T cell receptor beta chains came from one sample sequenced in a study of cytomegalovirus exposure and HLA in healthy donors. PCR employed 60 Vbeta and 13 Jbeta primers. Assay: immunoSEQ multiplex PCR; the TCRdb copy retains only in-frame clones and omits some. The sample includes some 160,000 clones, around 80% seen only once; the top ten take roughly 2.1%. The sequenced material came from PBMCs. The receptors here all came from a man aged 18 to 30 in good health and CMV-seronegative.

This clone came up once. The V call is TRBV7-9, the J call TRBJ1-2; TRBD1 might be the D (6 bases). The V and J ends lost 2 bases and 3 bases respectively, with 13 bases between them. The CDR3 sequence is 15 residues long. Germline V gene sequence: CDR1 SEHNR, CDR2 FQNEAQ (reference sequence). The CDR3 DNA sequence: TGTGCCAGCAGCTTACCATATACAGGGTACTATGGCTACACCTTC. Its translation: CASSLPYTGYYGYTF.

V gene TRBV7-8 combines with J gene TRBJ2-7, with 10 bases matching TRBD2. V lost 7 bases to trimming and J lost 7 bases; unmatched junction nucleotides: 7. The CDR3 consists of 13 residues. Germline CDR1 SGHVS, CDR2 FQNEAQ. The CDR3 DNA reads TGTGCCAGCACACTAGCGGGGAAGGGAGAGCAGTACTTC. Its protein product is CASTLAGKGEQYF.

This clone was seen a single time. The rearrangement links TRBV28 to TRBJ1-2; 9 bases align to TRBD1. With 5 bases clipped from V and 4 bases from J, the junction kept 11 bases outside the gene matches. CDR3 length: 16 amino acids. The germline CDR1 and CDR2 sequences are MDHEN and SYDVKM. The CDR3 nucleotides are TGTGCCAGCAGTCCTGTTGGGACAGGGATGGGCTATGGCTACACCTTC. It codes for CASSPVGTGMGYGYTF.

The rearrangement joins TRBV4-1 to TRBJ2-1, with D maybe TRBD1 (5 bases). CDR1 MGHRA and CDR2 YSYEKL come from the germline V gene. Trimming removed 0 bases at V and 5 bases at J, with 14 bases between. This CDR3 comprises 16 residues. The CDR3 loop reads CASSQERRLGDNEQFF. The CDR3 DNA sequence: TGCGCCAGCAGCCAAGAACGGCGGCTAGGGGACAATGAGCAGTTCTTC.

This clone was counted only a few times. The V and J genes are TRBV10-3 and TRBJ2-1; D may be TRBD1 (5 bases). In germline, CDR1 is ENHRY, CDR2 SYGVKD. The CDR3 is 11 residues long. V lost 8 bases and J 8 bases, leaving 10 bases between the germline ends. The CDR3 sequence: CAIGRGDEQFF. CDR3 sequence (DNA): TGTGCCATCGGAAGGGGCGATGAGCAGTTCTTC.

This clone appeared a few times. V gene TRBV6-5 combines with J gene TRBJ2-1; a weak D match, TRBD1 (5 bases). V was cut by 0 bases and J by 7 bases, with 16 bases left in between. This CDR3 is built from 16 residues. The germline CDR1 and CDR2 sequences are MNHEY and SVGAGI. CDR3 in amino acids: CASSYSRTILVNEQFF. CDR3 DNA: TGTGCCAGCAGTTACTCCAGGACAATCCTAGTAAATGAGCAGTTCTTC.

This clone was counted once. The chain recombines TRBV29-1 with TRBJ2-6; possibly TRBD2 for D (5 bases). Per the germline V gene, CDR1 is SQVTM and CDR2 is ANQGSEA. The CDR3 consists of 14 residues. V lost 0 bases and J 2 bases, leaving 5 bases between the germline ends. CDR3 protein: CSVEDGTGANVLTF. For the CDR3, the DNA is TGCAGCGTTGAAGACGGGACTGGGGCCAACGTCCTGACTTTC.